These 20 T cell receptor beta chains share one sample of origin, sequenced in a study of T cells in Graves' hyperthyroidism and ophthalmopathy. Amplification targeted TCR beta CDR3 regions from RNA transcripts. A first-round RT-PCR of the TCR CDR3 used the HTBI primer set. MiXCR, applied by TCRdb to the multiplex PCR reads, yields one record per CDR3 protein. Of hundreds of thousands of distinct CDR3 sequences listed, about 16% are singletons. Material: blood. The receptor source for this set is a man aged 40-49 years with Graves' hyperthyroidism.

This clonotype appeared many times. V gene TRBV28 combines with J gene TRBJ1-2, with D hard to call. Trimming took off 1 base at V and 4 bases at J, with 13 bases between the two ends. Germline CDR1 and CDR2: MDHEN and SYDVKM. The CDR3 has 15 residues. DNA of the CDR3: TGTGCCAGCAGTTTATTAGACGGTTGGGGCTATGGCTACACCTTC. Its protein is CASSLLDGWGYGYTF.

The CDR3 DNA follows: TGTGCCAGCAGCTTGGGCCATTCAAACACCGGGGAGCTGTTTTTT. Its translation: CASSLGHSNTGELFF. V usage is TRBV7-3 and J usage is TRBJ2-2; D is uncertain. This CDR3 comprises 15 residues. Germline CDR1 is SGHTA and CDR2 is FQGTGA. Trimming left V 3 bases short and J 2 bases short, with 10 bases between.

On this clonotype: A much larger clone is a single base away; this may be a read error. The chain combines TRBV20-1 with TRBJ2-7, with D perhaps TRBD1 (5 bases). Germline V gene lookup returns CDR1 DFQATT and CDR2 SNEGSKA (reference sequence). The ends were cut back, 0 bases at V and 0 bases at J, with 15 bases in the middle. The CDR3 extends over 16 amino acids. CDR3 coding DNA: TGCAGTGCTAGAGAGTCCTGGTCAGGGCCCTCCTACGAGCAGTACTTC. Translated, it gives CSARESWSGPSYEQYF.

This clonotype was seen at least ten times. The chain is built from TRBV6-1 and TRBJ1-2; D remains unclear. The CDR3 runs 12 residues. Trimming removed 9 bases at V and 8 bases at J, with 16 bases between. The germline CDR1 and CDR2 sequences are MNHNS and SASEGT. The CDR3 region has the DNA TGTGCCAGTTCGAGGGTGGGAGGCGGCTACACCTTC. The encoded protein is CASSRVGGGYTF.

This clonotype was picked up many times. V is TRBV12-3 or TRBV12-4 and J is TRBJ1-3; D unresolved. The CDR3 loop spans 14 amino acids. V was clipped by 4 bases and J by 0 bases, with 7 bases between them. The DNA for the CDR3 is TGTGCCAGCAGTTCAGCCGTCTCTGGAAACACCATATATTTT. Translation gives CASSSAVSGNTIYF.

The chain carries TRBV12-3 or TRBV12-4 and TRBJ2-6, with a tentative D call TRBD2 (5 bases). The CDR3 extends over 18 amino acids. The V gene lost 5 bases and the J gene lost 0 bases, with 17 bases spanning the gap. The CDR3 nucleotides are TGTGCCAGCAGTCCCCCTTTGGGGAGAAGCTCTGGGGCCAACGTCCTGACTTTC. Its translation: CASSPPLGRSSGANVLTF.

V is TRBV4-3 and J is TRBJ2-3, with 8 nucleotides matching TRBD2. CDR1 and CDR2 from the germline V gene are LGHNA and YSLEER. The CDR3 extends over 16 amino acids. V was pared by 1 base and J by 4 bases, with 7 bases of the junction left unmatched. The CDR3: CASSQAPGGKADTQYF. The CDR3, as DNA: TGCGCCAGCAGCCAAGCCCCGGGAGGGAAAGCAGATACGCAGTATTTT.

In its sample, this clonotype was seen many times. The chain joins TRBV6-1 to TRBJ1-5; D gene ambiguous. This CDR3 has 13 amino acids. The germline gives CDR1 MNHNS, CDR2 SASEGT. Trimming pared 0 bases from V and 5 bases from J, leaving 5 bases between. CDR3 loop: CASSEAVDQPQHF. CDR3 in DNA: TGTGCCAGCAGTGAAGCGGTTGATCAGCCCCAGCATTTT.

This clonotype occurred many times. This sequence joins TRBV28 and TRBJ1-6; possibly TRBD1 for D (6 bases). Trimming took 2 bases from V and 12 from J, leaving 11 bases between them. Germline CDR1 MDHEN, CDR2 SYDVKM. The CDR3 runs 13 residues. CDR3 residues: CASSLHRVRPLHF. The CDR3 DNA is TGTGCCAGCAGTTTACACAGGGTTCGACCCCTCCACTTT.

This clonotype was counted ten times or more. The V and J genes are TRBV7-2 and TRBJ1-2; no reliable D call. Germline values: CDR1 SGHTA, CDR2 FQGNSA. V was pared by 1 base and J by 5 bases, with 17 bases between. This CDR3 is 16 amino acids long. Written as DNA, the CDR3 is TGTGCCAGCAGCTTAGACGTTGGGAGGGCTCCTTATGGCTACACCTTC. Translation gives CASSLDVGRAPYGYTF.

This clonotype appeared many times. J is TRBJ1-4 and V is TRBV27, with D unclear. Per the germline V gene, CDR1 is MNHEY and CDR2 is SMNVEV (reference sequence). The CDR3 sequence is 18 residues long. Deletions cut 5 bases from V and 3 bases from J, with 22 bases between. This CDR3 reads CASSPNLYQGAPNEKLFF. Here the CDR3 DNA reads TGTGCCAGCAGTCCGAATCTCTACCAAGGTGCGCCTAATGAAAAACTGTTTTTT.

This clonotype was found many times. The chain recombines TRBV5-1 with TRBJ1-2; a possible D gene is TRBD1 (6 bases). This CDR3 spans 14 amino acids. Trimming took 2 bases from V and 4 from J, leaving 12 bases between them. Germline V lookup: CDR1 SGHRS, CDR2 YFSETQ. The CDR3 protein is CASSFVRGGYGYTF. For the CDR3, the DNA is TGCGCCAGCAGCTTCGTCAGGGGAGGCTATGGCTACACCTTC. Looking up the rest from reference TRBV5-1 and TRBJ1-2 gives the full variable domain: KAGVTQTPRYLIKTRGQQVTLSCSPISGHRSVSWYQQTPGQGLQFLFEYFSETQRNKGNFPGRFSGRQFSNSRSEMNVSTLELGDSALYLCASSFVRGGYGYTFGSGTRLTVV.

This clonotype was recorded many times. J is TRBJ1-4 and V is TRBV30; D unclear. This CDR3 spans 13 amino acids. Trimming left V 3 bases short and J 4 bases short, with 9 bases between. The germline V gene encodes CDR1 GTSNPN and CDR2 SVGIG (reference sequence). The CDR3 sequence is CAWSGDGNEKLFF. In nucleotides, the CDR3 is TGTGCCTGGAGCGGAGACGGTAATGAAAAACTGTTTTTT.

With respect to this clonotype: A much larger clonotype is one base distant, so this may be a read error. J is TRBJ2-7 and V is TRBV9, with D possibly matching TRBD1 (6 bases). Trimming removed 4 bases at V and 3 bases at J, with 14 bases between. This CDR3 is 14 amino acids long. Germline lookup yields CDR1 SGDLS and CDR2 YYNGEE. CDR3 sequence: CASSLGQRNYEQYF. As DNA, the CDR3 is TGTGCCAGCAGCTTAGGACAGCGGAACTACGAGCAGTACTTC.

In this sample, this clonotype turned up many times. The CDR3 region is CASSQQTGEDIQYF. The CDR3 region has the DNA TGCGCCAGCAGCCAACAAACAGGGGAGGACATTCAGTACTTC. This sequence joins TRBV5-1 and TRBJ2-4; a possible D gene is TRBD1 (7 bases). Trimming took off 4 bases at V and 8 bases at J, with 16 bases between the two ends. This CDR3 has 14 residues. CDR1 is SGHRS and CDR2 is YFSETQ in the germline V gene.

In this sample, this clonotype turned up a few times. The chain links TRBV9 to TRBJ2-2; TRBD1 matches at 7 bases. CDR1 is SGDLS and CDR2 is YYNGEE in the germline V gene. CDR3 size: 14 residues. The junction had 5 bases not matched to a gene; V was cut back by 3 bases and J by 6 bases. The CDR3: CASSGYRGPGELFF. The CDR3 region has the DNA TGTGCCAGCAGCGGTTACAGGGGACCCGGGGAGCTGTTTTTT. Drawing the rest from reference TRBV9 and TRBJ2-2, the complete variable domain is DSGVTQTPKHLITATGQRVTLRCSPRSGDLSVYWYQQSLDQGLQFLIQYYNGEERAKGNILERFSAQQFPDLHSELNLSSLELGDSALYFCASSGYRGPGELFFGEGSRLTVL.

There are a few counts of this clonotype. J is TRBJ2-7 and V is TRBV25-1; TRBD1 is a possible D gene (7 bases). The germline gives CDR1 MGHDK, CDR2 SYGVNS. Trimming removed 5 bases at V and 3 bases at J, with 20 bases between. The CDR3 totals 16 residues. Written as DNA, the CDR3 is TGTGCCAGCAGTCACTTGGAGGGGGCCCAGATCTACGAGCAGTACTTC. Protein sequence: CASSHLEGAQIYEQYF.

This clonotype was detected many times. V is TRBV7-2 and J is TRBJ1-1; D not resolved. Trimming removed 1 base at V and 0 bases at J, with 9 bases between. The CDR3 contains 15 residues. Per the germline V gene, CDR1 is SGHTA and CDR2 is FQGNSA. CDR3 sequence: CASSLGRIMNTEAFF. Here the CDR3 DNA reads TGTGCCAGCAGCTTAGGACGGATCATGAACACTGAAGCTTTCTTT.

The sample holds many counts of this clonotype. The chain's CDR3 is CASSSVGTNYEQYF. The CDR3 nucleotides read TGTGCCAGCAGTTCCGTCGGGACTAACTACGAGCAGTACTTC. The rearrangement uses TRBV6-2 or TRBV6-3 and TRBJ2-7; 7 bases are a match to TRBD2. Germline lookup yields CDR1 MNHEY and CDR2 SVGEGT. The length of the CDR3 is 14 residues. The V gene end was trimmed by 4 bases and the J gene end by 3 bases; junction bases not matched to a gene: 6.

This clonotype was seen many times. J is TRBJ1-1 and V is TRBV20-1; D is uncertain. CDR1 is DFQATT, CDR2 SNEGSKA, per germline (reference sequence). The CDR3 spans 12 residues. V was shortened by 4 bases and J by 1 base, with 7 bases between the two germline ends. The CDR3 reads CSAKQQNTEAFF. CDR3 in DNA: TGCAGTGCTAAACAGCAGAACACTGAAGCTTTCTTT.